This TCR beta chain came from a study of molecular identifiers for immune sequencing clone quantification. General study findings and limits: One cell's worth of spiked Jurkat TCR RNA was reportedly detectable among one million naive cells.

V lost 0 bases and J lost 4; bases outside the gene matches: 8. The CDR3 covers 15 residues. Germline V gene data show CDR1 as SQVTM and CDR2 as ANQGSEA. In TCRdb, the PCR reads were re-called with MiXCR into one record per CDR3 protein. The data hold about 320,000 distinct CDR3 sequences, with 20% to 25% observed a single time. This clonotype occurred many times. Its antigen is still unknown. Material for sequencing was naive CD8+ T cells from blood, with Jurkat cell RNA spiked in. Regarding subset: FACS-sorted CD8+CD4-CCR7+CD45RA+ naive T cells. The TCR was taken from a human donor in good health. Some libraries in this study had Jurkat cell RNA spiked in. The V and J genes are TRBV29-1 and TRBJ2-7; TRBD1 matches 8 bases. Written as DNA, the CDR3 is TGCAGCGTTGAAGATCCGGCAGGGGGCGGGTACGAGCAGTACTTC. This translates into CSVEDPAGGGYEQYF.